The 3 T cell receptor beta chains below were found in one sample sequenced in a study of T cells after yellow fever vaccination. TCRdb analysed the 5' RACE reads with MiXCR anew, one entry per CDR3 protein. The sample lists 40,000 to 50,000 distinct CDR3 sequences; 5% to 7% were seen once. The sample here was PBMCs, either bulk or a sorted T-cell subset (CD4+, CD8+, memory, or dextramer-sorted; not recorded which), taken 45 days after the yellow fever booster vaccination. The receptors derive from a man aged 30 to 39 who received the YFV17D yellow fever vaccine.

The V and J genes are TRBV20-1 and TRBJ2-3; D remains unclear. The germline V gene encodes CDR1 DFQATT and CDR2 SNEGSKA (reference sequence). V was pared by 2 bases and J by 0 bases, with 12 bases between. The CDR3 consists of 15 residues. CDR3 region: CSARMVEFSTDTQYF. The CDR3 DNA reads as TGCAGTGCTAGAATGGTTGAGTTTAGCACAGATACGCAGTATTTT.

This clonotype showed up many times. The chain uses TRBV7-9 and TRBJ2-7; D possibly uses TRBD1 or TRBD2 (5 bases each). Germline V CDR1 and CDR2: SEHNR, FQNEAQ (reference sequence). The ends were cut back, 5 bases at V and 3 bases at J, with 11 bases in the middle. This CDR3 is built from 13 residues. This CDR3 reads CASSQGTNYEQYF. CDR3 DNA: TGTGCCAGCAGCCAAGGGACCAACTACGAGCAGTACTTC.

The rearrangement links TRBV20-1 to TRBJ2-1, with 16 bases matching TRBD2. CDR1 DFQATT and CDR2 SNEGSKA come from the germline V gene (reference sequence). The CDR3 runs to 16 residues. With 3 bases clipped from V and 7 bases from J, the junction kept 6 bases outside the gene matches. CDR3 protein: CSARPPGLAGGNEQFF. CDR3 DNA sequence: TGCAGTGCTAGGCCCCCGGGACTAGCGGGAGGGAATGAGCAGTTCTTC.